Below are 4 T cell receptor beta chains sequenced from a single sample in a study of CD8+CD57+ T cells in acquired aplastic anemia. Genomic DNA templated the TCR beta VDJ and CDR3 profiling. TCRdb independently ran MiXCR on the reads; one entry per CDR3 protein. Of about 180,000 distinct CDR3 sequences listed, roughly 60% are singletons. Individuals selected for sequencing had exhibited CD8+CD57+ cell expansion on flow cytometry. The sequenced material came from sorted CD4+, CD8+, or CD8+CD57+ T cells (not recorded which) from PBMCs. Receptors originate from a human donor with aplastic anemia.

This clonotype was counted only a few times. This chain links TRBV15 with TRBJ2-1; 11 bases map to TRBD1. The DNA matches TRBJ2-5 better at its end, which makes the J call doubtful. Per germline, CDR1 LNHNV and CDR2 YYDKDF (reference sequence). There are 16 residues in the CDR3. CDR3 sequence: CATSRDLDRGRETQYF. CDR3 DNA sequence: TGTGCCACCAGCAGAGATTTGGACAGGGGGCGAGAGACCCAGTACTTC.

The chain couples TRBV20-1 to TRBJ2-7, with D unclear. The DNA end lines up better with TRBJ2-1; the J call may be wrong. This CDR3 is 11 amino acids long. Per the germline V gene, CDR1 is DFQATT and CDR2 is SNEGSKA (reference sequence). CDR3 in amino acids: CSARRLNEQFF. The CDR3 region has the DNA TGCAGTGCTAGAAGGTTAAATGAGCAGTTCTTC.

The rearrangement uses TRBV7-9 and TRBJ1-5; possible D gene TRBD1, 5 bases. The CDR3 spans 14 residues. The V and J ends lost 5 bases and 6 bases respectively, with 14 bases between them. Per the germline V gene, CDR1 is SEHNR and CDR2 is FQNEAQ (reference sequence). The CDR3: CASSKDSLGQPQHF. CDR3 DNA sequence: TGTGCCAGCAGCAAAGACAGCCTAGGTCAGCCCCAGCATTTT.

This chain connects TRBV5-1 to TRBJ2-5; TRBD1 is a possible D gene (6 bases). This CDR3 region has 14 residues. Germline CDR1 reads SGHRS; CDR2 reads YFSETQ. Between the trimmed V and J ends, which lost 0 bases and 3 bases, there was a span of 9 bases. CDR3 sequence: CASSLGTAEETQYF. CDR3 DNA: TGCGCCAGCAGCTTGGGGACAGCTGAAGAGACCCAGTACTTC.